The 27 T cell receptor beta chains listed next were all sequenced from one sample in a study of human T cells and chemical hapten exposure. The time point is: patch test 1, 2 weeks after DPC sensitization. Sample treatment: therapeutic diphenylcyclopropenone sensitization with weekly scalp DPC. TCRdb independently ran MiXCR on the RACE reads; one entry per CDR3 protein. The table lists about 71,000 distinct CDR3 sequences, around 9.8% of them singletons, with over 3% in the top ten. The sample in question was whole blood, obtained in connection with sensitization to the hapten diphenylcyclopropenone (DPC). These receptors all stem from a woman aged 40-49 years with alopecia areata. Some clones in this sample may be carry-over from other donors' samples.

This rearrangement joins TRBV3-1 to TRBJ1-5; TRBD1 agrees at 9 bases. Trimming removed 4 bases from V and 2 bases from J; junction bases left unmatched: 15. Germline values: CDR1 LGHDT, CDR2 YNNKEL (reference sequence). The CDR3 consists of 19 residues. The DNA of the CDR3 is TGTGCCAGCAGCCCTGGACAGGGGCGAACTCCTGATGGCAATCAGCCCCAGCATTTT. Protein product: CASSPGQGRTPDGNQPQHF.

This clonotype was observed a handful of times. This sequence joins TRBV14 and TRBJ1-6; D might be TRBD1 (5 bases). Germline CDR1 SGHDN, CDR2 FVKESK. V lost 0 bases and J 7 bases, leaving 7 bases between the germline ends. The CDR3 extends over 14 amino acids. The CDR3 reads CASSQDQGNSPLHF. CDR3 DNA sequence: TGTGCCAGCAGCCAAGACCAGGGAAATTCACCCCTCCACTTT.

There are many counts of this clonotype. The rearrangement joins TRBV6-1 to TRBJ1-3, with D perhaps TRBD1 (6 bases). Germline CDR1 and CDR2: MNHNS and SASEGT. The CDR3 contains 16 residues. V dropped 2 bases and J dropped 3 bases, with 14 bases sitting between them. CDR3 DNA: TGTGCCAGCAGTGAAAAGGCGGACAGACATGGAAACACCATATATTTT. This translates into CASSEKADRHGNTIYF.

This clonotype has ten or more counts. J is TRBJ1-1 and V is TRBV7-2, with D perhaps matching TRBD1 (5 bases). CDR1 is SGHTA, CDR2 FQGNSA, per germline. V was trimmed by 4 bases and J by 2 bases, leaving 8 bases between them. This CDR3 contains 13 residues. CDR3 residues: CASSSTVNTEAFF. CDR3 DNA: TGTGCCAGCAGCTCGACAGTTAACACTGAAGCTTTCTTT.

This clonotype was seen ten or more times. The genes are TRBV2 and TRBJ2-1; D is ambiguous. This CDR3 spans 13 amino acids. Germline values: CDR1 SNHLY, CDR2 FYNNEI. V was clipped by 6 bases and J by 10 bases, with 16 bases between them. The CDR3 loop reads CASSLTPPGEQFF. CDR3 DNA sequence: TGTGCCAGCAGCCTGACACCCCCGGGCGAGCAGTTCTTC.

The sample holds many counts of this clonotype. The chain joins TRBV6-5 to TRBJ2-1, with 7 bases identical to TRBD2. V lost 6 bases to trimming and J lost 4 bases; unmatched junction nucleotides: 9. The germline V gene has CDR1 MNHEY and CDR2 SVGAGI. This CDR3 comprises 15 residues. CDR3 DNA sequence: TGTGCCAGCAGGCGCCGGGACTACCCATACAATGAGCAGTTCTTC. Translated: CASRRRDYPYNEQFF.

This clonotype was detected ten times or more. The chain uses TRBV4-1 and TRBJ2-7, with D tentatively TRBD1 or TRBD2 (5 bases each). Trimming shortened V by 4 bases and J by 2 bases, and 15 bases separated the two germline ends. CDR3 length: 15 residues. The V gene's germline CDR1 is MGHRA and CDR2 YSYEKL. The CDR3 region is CASSPDPGSPYEQYF. The CDR3 DNA reads TGCGCCAGCAGCCCAGACCCAGGGAGCCCCTACGAGCAGTACTTC.

This clonotype was seen at least ten times. CDR3: CASSKMGHEQYF. The CDR3 coding sequence is TGTGCCAGCAGCAAAATGGGCCACGAGCAGTACTTC. This chain links TRBV21-1 with TRBJ2-7; the DNA was not compared with TRBD2, the D call given in the table. TRBV21-1 is recorded as a pseudogene. This CDR3 has 12 amino acids.

This clonotype was observed many times. The rearrangement uses TRBV19 and TRBJ1-5; D perhaps matches TRBD1 (5 bases). Trimming left V 3 bases short and J 4 bases short, with 10 bases between. Germline V CDR1 and CDR2: LNHDA, SQIVND (reference sequence). The CDR3 extends over 14 amino acids. This chain's CDR3 is CASSIGAGNQPQHF. The CDR3 DNA is TGTGCCAGTAGTATCGGGGCAGGGAATCAGCCCCAGCATTTT.

This sequence joins TRBV11-3 and TRBJ2-7; TRBD2 agrees at 7 bases. Trimming took 4 bases from V and 1 from J; bases not matched to a gene: 4. Germline V gene lookup returns CDR1 SGHNT and CDR2 YENEEA. The CDR3 is 14 amino acids. The CDR3 DNA reads as TGTGCCAGCAGCTCCGGGAGGAATTCCTACGAGCAGTACTTC. This translates into CASSSGRNSYEQYF.

This clonotype was seen ten or more times. The J gene is TRBJ1-5, the V gene TRBV4-2; D is perhaps TRBD1 (5 bases). Looked up from germline, CDR1 is LGHNA and CDR2 is YNFKEQ. The CDR3 has 17 residues. The germline V and J ends were trimmed by 1 base and 5 bases, with 18 bases remaining between them. The CDR3 protein is CASSQVVPAGSYQPQHF. The CDR3 nucleotides are TGTGCCAGCAGCCAAGTGGTCCCGGCAGGGAGTTATCAGCCCCAGCATTTT.

This clonotype came up once. A read error may explain this, as a much larger clone is one base away. V gene TRBV20-1 combines with J gene TRBJ2-5; unclear D gene. CDR3 length: 12 amino acids. The germline V gene has CDR1 DFQATT and CDR2 SNEGSKA (reference sequence). The V gene lost 5 bases and the J gene lost 1 base, with 8 bases spanning the gap. As DNA, the CDR3 is TGCAGTGCTGGGATTAGCCAAGAGACCCAGTACTTC. This translates into CSAGISQETQYF.

The chain employs TRBV4-3 and TRBJ2-2; TRBD1 is a possible D gene (7 bases). V gave up 1 base and J gave up 5 bases, with 11 bases separating them. Per the germline V gene, CDR1 is LGHNA and CDR2 is YSLEER. This CDR3 comprises 15 residues. The CDR3: CASSQVAGGTGELFF. CDR3 nucleotide sequence: TGCGCCAGCAGCCAAGTGGCAGGGGGGACCGGGGAGCTGTTTTTT.

This clonotype has a count of ten or more. The V gene is TRBV28, the J gene TRBJ2-2; D not resolved. This CDR3 region has 11 residues. Germline CDR1 MDHEN, CDR2 SYDVKM. V was pared by 2 bases and J by 7 bases, with 2 bases between. This CDR3 is CASSLIGELFF. The DNA of the CDR3 is TGTGCCAGCAGTTTAATCGGGGAGCTGTTTTTT.

DNA for the CDR3: TGTGCCAGCAGTTTCAAAGGGCCGAGCACTGAAGCTTTCTTT. Amino acid sequence: CASSFKGPSTEAFF. The V call is TRBV12-3 or TRBV12-4, the J call TRBJ1-1; D is undetermined. The V end lost 3 bases, the J end lost 4 bases, and 12 bases lay between the germline ends. The CDR3 totals 14 residues.

The V call is TRBV28, the J call TRBJ1-5; TRBD1 might be the D (5 bases). In germline, CDR1 is MDHEN, CDR2 SYDVKM. Deletions cut 6 bases from V and 7 bases from J, with 10 bases between. The length of the CDR3 is 12 residues. The CDR3 DNA is TGTGCCAGCAGGGAAAGGGGACAGCCCCAGCATTTT. The encoded protein is CASRERGQPQHF.

This clonotype was detected many times. This sequence joins TRBV2 and TRBJ1-1; 7 positions agree with TRBD1. Losses at the gene ends were 6 bases for V and 1 base for J; bases not matched to a gene: 8. Germline CDR1 and CDR2: SNHLY and FYNNEI. The CDR3 sequence is 15 residues long. The CDR3 loop reads CASSLGGTANTEAFF. CDR3 DNA sequence: TGTGCCAGCAGCCTAGGAGGGACAGCGAACACTGAAGCTTTCTTT.

This clonotype was detected ten times or more. This chain links TRBV7-2 with TRBJ1-1, with D possibly TRBD1 on 6 matching bases. Per germline, CDR1 SGHTA and CDR2 FQGNSA. CDR3 size: 13 residues. V was pared by 5 bases and J by 5 bases, with 12 bases between. In DNA form, the CDR3 reads TGTGCCAGCAGCCTTACAGGGCGGACTGAAGCTTTCTTT. Translating it yields CASSLTGRTEAFF.

CDR3 sequence: CASSYRLAGVNEQFF. Here the CDR3 DNA reads TGTGCCAGCAGCTACCGACTAGCGGGGGTCAATGAGCAGTTCTTC. The J gene is TRBJ2-1, the V gene TRBV5-6; 12 bases match TRBD2. The CDR3 has 15 amino acids. V lost 3 bases to trimming and J lost 6 bases; unmatched junction nucleotides: 4. The germline CDR1 and CDR2 sequences are SGHDT and YYEEEE.

Points on this clonotype: A much larger clone differs from this one at a single base, so this may be a read error. The chain carries TRBV2 and TRBJ1-6; D is unclear. Germline values: CDR1 SNHLY, CDR2 FYNNEI. The CDR3 is 11 amino acids. In DNA, the CDR3 is TGTGCCAGCAGTGTAACTTCACCCCCCCACTTT. This translates into CASSVTSPPHF.

Many counts were recorded for this clonotype. V is TRBV19 and J is TRBJ1-2; 9 positions agree with TRBD1. Germline V gene lookup returns CDR1 LNHDA and CDR2 SQIVND (reference sequence). There are 15 residues in the CDR3. Trimming took 7 bases from V and 1 from J; bases not matched to a gene: 7. The CDR3 DNA reads TGTGCCAGTATGGGGACAGGGATATTTAACTATGGCTACACCTTC. It yields the protein CASMGTGIFNYGYTF.

The gene calls are TRBV27 and TRBJ2-3, with 8 positions matching TRBD1. Germline values: CDR1 MNHEY, CDR2 SMNVEV (reference sequence). The CDR3 is 15 residues long. V gave up 6 bases and J gave up 6 bases; unmatched junction bases: 11. CDR3 amino acids: CASSEGQVSADTQYF. CDR3 DNA sequence: TGTGCCAGCAGCGAGGGACAGGTCTCCGCCGATACGCAGTATTTT.

This clonotype came up many times. CDR3 sequence: CASSLDRAANEKLFF. DNA of the CDR3: TGTGCCAGCAGCTTAGACAGGGCCGCTAATGAAAAACTGTTTTTT. V and J are TRBV6-6 and TRBJ1-4; TRBD1 matches 7 bases. The CDR3 totals 15 residues. Germline V lookup: CDR1 MNHNY, CDR2 SVGAGI (reference sequence). V shed 6 bases, J shed 3 bases, and the junction held 7 bases outside the gene matches.

This clonotype was observed many times. The rearrangement joins TRBV19 to TRBJ1-1, with no clear D. V lost 6 bases and J lost 9, with 20 bases in between. CDR3 length: 14 residues. CDR1 and CDR2 from the germline V gene are LNHDA and SQIVND (reference sequence). The CDR3 bases are TGTGCCAGTAGCACCATGGGGTCACAGCGAAAAGCTTTCTTT. This translates into CASSTMGSQRKAFF.

This clonotype showed up just a few times. The rearrangement uses TRBV20-1 and TRBJ2-7, with a tentative D call TRBD1 (8 bases). Germline lookup yields CDR1 DFQATT and CDR2 SNEGSKA (reference sequence). This CDR3 region has 13 residues. CDR3 sequence (DNA): TGCAGCCTGTACAGGGGGGGTCGGTACGAGCAGTACTTC. Translating it yields CSLYRGGRYEQYF.

At least ten counts were recorded for this clonotype. The chain is built from TRBV9 and TRBJ2-3; D ambiguous. The ends were cut back, 4 bases at V and 6 bases at J, with 9 bases in the middle. Germline V gene data show CDR1 as SGDLS and CDR2 as YYNGEE. CDR3 size: 12 residues. This chain's CDR3 is CASSLQKDTQYF. For the CDR3, the DNA is TGTGCCAGCAGCCTACAAAAGGATACGCAGTATTTT.

CDR3 in DNA: TGCAGTGCCCATGGGACTTCAAACACAGATACGCAGTATTTT. As protein: CSAHGTSNTDTQYF. The chain is built from TRBV20-1 and TRBJ2-3; D perhaps matches TRBD2 (6 bases). This CDR3 has 14 residues. Trimming left V 6 bases short and J 2 bases short, with 15 bases between. The germline V gene has CDR1 DFQATT and CDR2 SNEGSKA (reference sequence).